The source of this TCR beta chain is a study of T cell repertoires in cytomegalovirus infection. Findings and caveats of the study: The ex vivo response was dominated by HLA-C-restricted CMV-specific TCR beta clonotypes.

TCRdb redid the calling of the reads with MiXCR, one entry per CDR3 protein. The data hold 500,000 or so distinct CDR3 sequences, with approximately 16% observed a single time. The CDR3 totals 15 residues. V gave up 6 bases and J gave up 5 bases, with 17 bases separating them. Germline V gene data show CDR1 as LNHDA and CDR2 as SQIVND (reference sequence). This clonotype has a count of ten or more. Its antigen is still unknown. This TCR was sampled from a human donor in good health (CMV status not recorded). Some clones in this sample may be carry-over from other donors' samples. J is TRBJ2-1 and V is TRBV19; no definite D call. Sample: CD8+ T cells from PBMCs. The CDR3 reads CASRNPSDSDNEQFF. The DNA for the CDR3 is TGTGCCAGTAGAAACCCGAGTGATTCGGACAATGAGCAGTTCTTC.